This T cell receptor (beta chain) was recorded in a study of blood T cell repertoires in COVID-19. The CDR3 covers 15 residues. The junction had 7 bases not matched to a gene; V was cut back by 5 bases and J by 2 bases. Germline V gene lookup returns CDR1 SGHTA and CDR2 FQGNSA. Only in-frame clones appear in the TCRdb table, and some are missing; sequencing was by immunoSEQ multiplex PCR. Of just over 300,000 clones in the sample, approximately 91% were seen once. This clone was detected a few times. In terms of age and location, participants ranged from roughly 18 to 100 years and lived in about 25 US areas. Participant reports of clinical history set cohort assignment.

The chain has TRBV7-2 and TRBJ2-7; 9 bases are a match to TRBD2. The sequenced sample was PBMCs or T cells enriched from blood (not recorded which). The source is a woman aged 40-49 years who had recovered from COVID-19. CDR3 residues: CASSAGTSRTYEQYF. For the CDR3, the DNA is TGTGCCAGCAGCGCCGGGACTAGCAGGACCTACGAGCAGTACTTC.